The clone carrying this T cell receptor (beta chain) was counted a single time. Its antigen is unknown. Assay used: immunoSEQ multiplex PCR; TCRdb lists only in-frame clones, some missing. The table records tens of thousands of clones, roughly 80% of them present only once. These data belong to a study of a mutant IDH1 vaccine in newly diagnosed glioma. About the research overall: Treated patients had a mean age of roughly 39 years and a roughly 60% male, around 38% female split.

The time point here: week 35, safety follow-up. Alongside topical imiquimod, each dose of vaccine comprised 300 ug of mutant IDH1 20-mer peptide. Each donor presented with a new WHO grade 3 or 4 astrocytoma that tested IDH1-mutant and showed ATRX loss. Study-wide points: Shifts in the top peripheral T cell clonotypes seemed unrelated to pseudoprogression. Among all patients, vaccine-induced immune responses occurred in roughly 93%.

This receptor was identified in a man aged 40-49 years with glioma. The specimen comprised PBMCs, sampled from a glioma patient whose treatment included an IDH1 peptide vaccine.

CDR3 amino acids: CASSPRLAGGEQFF. CDR3 nucleotide sequence: TGTGCCAGCAGCCCCAGACTAGCGGGGGGTGAGCAGTTCTTC. The V call is TRBV7-9, the J call TRBJ2-1; TRBD2 aligns across 13 bases. Looked up from germline, CDR1 is SEHNR and CDR2 is FQNEAQ (reference sequence). The trim removed 5 bases at V and 9 bases at J, leaving 4 bases unmatched. This CDR3 has 14 residues.